These 16 T cell receptor beta chains share one sample of origin, sequenced in a study of OX40 agonist ivuxolimab in advanced cancers. Preparation of the library involved the immunoSEQ multiplex PCR assay. TCRdb limited this immuneACCESS table to in-frame rearrangements with V and J called. A share of clones is missing; checked studies link under half to unresolved V genes, and the rest is unexplained. For this sample the table gives 35,000 to 45,000 clones, of which 65% to 80% were detected only once. Around 12% of the sample lies in the top ten. Material: CD4+ or CD8+ T cells sorted from blood, obtained in a trial of the OX40 agonist ivuxolimab. The receptors come from an adult with an advanced solid tumor such as melanoma, head and neck, liver or kidney cancer.

The chain has TRBV28 and TRBJ1-2, with TRBD1 matching over 9 bases. The CDR3 sequence is 15 residues long. Trimming took 5 bases from V and 5 from J; bases not matched to a gene: 9. Germline V gives CDR1 MDHEN, CDR2 SYDVKM. CDR3 sequence reads: CASSVTGTGSYGYTF. The CDR3 region has the DNA TGTGCCAGCAGTGTTACCGGGACAGGGAGTTATGGCTACACCTTC.

The chain recombines TRBV19 with TRBJ2-1; a weak D match, TRBD2 (6 bases). Per the germline V gene, CDR1 is LNHDA and CDR2 is SQIVND (reference sequence). The CDR3 length is 17 residues. V shed 5 bases and J shed 5 bases, with 22 bases lying between them. CDR3: CASSGRRGVGPNNEQFF. The CDR3 DNA reads as TGTGCCAGTAGTGGCCGGCGCGGGGTAGGCCCAAACAATGAGCAGTTCTTC.

V is TRBV5-1 and J is TRBJ1-1; D is perhaps TRBD1 (6 bases). CDR3 length: 15 amino acids. CDR1 is SGHRS and CDR2 is YFSETQ in the germline V gene. Trimming pared 0 bases from V and 1 base from J, leaving 10 bases between. CDR3 loop: CASSLGTGTNTEAFF. The CDR3 bases are TGCGCCAGCAGCTTGGGTACAGGGACGAACACTGAAGCTTTCTTT. Full variable domain (outside the CDR3, taken from reference TRBV5-1 and TRBJ1-1): KAGVTQTPRYLIKTRGQQVTLSCSPISGHRSVSWYQQTPGQGLQFLFEYFSETQRNKGNFPGRFSGRQFSNSRSEMNVSTLELGDSALYLCASSLGTGTNTEAFFGQGTRLTVV.

The chain recombines TRBV7-3 with TRBJ1-1; D might be TRBD1 (5 bases). This CDR3 region has 14 residues. Trimming cost V 5 bases and J 1 base, with 11 bases left between them. The germline CDR1 and CDR2 sequences are SGHTA and FQGTGA. CDR3 region: CASSPTTGNTEAFF. In DNA form, the CDR3 reads TGTGCCAGCAGCCCCACTACAGGGAACACTGAAGCTTTCTTT.

V gene TRBV2 combines with J gene TRBJ2-3; 11 positions match TRBD1. Germline V lookup: CDR1 SNHLY, CDR2 FYNNEI. This CDR3 is 16 amino acids long. Trimming cost V 7 bases and J 0 bases; bases outside gene matches: 6. The CDR3 sequence: CASIQGTGGSTDTQYF. In DNA form, the CDR3 reads TGTGCCAGCATCCAGGGGACAGGGGGAAGCACAGATACGCAGTATTTT.

The rearrangement uses TRBV7-3 and TRBJ2-5, with 7 nucleotides matching TRBD1. The germline V gene encodes CDR1 SGHTA and CDR2 FQGTGA. The CDR3 length is 13 residues. V was pared by 5 bases and J by 3 bases, with 3 bases of the junction left unmatched. CDR3 in amino acids: CASSPGTEETQYF. Written as DNA, the CDR3 is TGTGCCAGCAGCCCTGGGACAGAAGAGACCCAGTACTTC.

This clone has a handful of counts. The chain couples TRBV7-2 to TRBJ2-5; D ambiguous. The CDR3 spans 15 residues. Trimming took 0 bases from V and 2 from J, leaving 10 bases between them. CDR1 and CDR2 (germline): SGHTA, FQGNSA. DNA for the CDR3: TGTGCCAGCAGCTTAGCGCTCGCGGTTCAAGAGACCCAGTACTTC. This gives the protein CASSLALAVQETQYF.

The chain carries TRBV10-3 and TRBJ2-7; TRBD1 might be the D (6 bases). The V gene lost 6 bases and the J gene lost 0 bases, with 9 bases spanning the gap. Germline-derived CDR1 and CDR2 are ENHRY and SYGVKD. The CDR3 has 13 amino acids. The DNA of the CDR3 is TGTGCCATCAGCCAGGACAGCTCCTACGAGCAGTACTTC. The encoded protein is CAISQDSSYEQYF.

This chain joins TRBV5-1 and TRBJ1-2; no definite D call. The V gene's germline CDR1 is SGHRS and CDR2 YFSETQ. The CDR3 totals 15 residues. V dropped 0 bases and J dropped 4 bases, with 13 bases sitting between them. CDR3 sequence reads: CASSLAPWQTYGYTF. The CDR3 DNA reads TGCGCCAGCAGCTTGGCCCCATGGCAAACCTATGGCTACACCTTC.

The rearrangement joins TRBV7-6 to TRBJ2-1; D call uncertain. CDR1 and CDR2 (germline): SGHVS, FNYEAQ. Deletions cut 5 bases from V and 3 bases from J, with 11 bases between. The CDR3 is 14 amino acids. The CDR3 loop is CASSKRSNYNEQFF. For the CDR3, the DNA is TGTGCCAGCAGCAAAAGGTCCAACTACAATGAGCAGTTCTTC.

The rearrangement links TRBV29-1 to TRBJ1-1, with D possibly TRBD1 on 5 matching bases. Germline lookup yields CDR1 SQVTM and CDR2 ANQGSEA. The V end lost 5 bases, the J end lost 1 base, and 8 bases lay between the germline ends. The CDR3 covers 12 residues. This CDR3 is CSVLQGNTEAFF. In DNA, the CDR3 is TGCAGCGTTCTTCAGGGGAACACTGAAGCTTTCTTT.

This clone was recorded a few times. This chain links TRBV30 with TRBJ1-5; TRBD1 matches at 8 bases. This CDR3 spans 13 amino acids. Germline V gene lookup returns CDR1 GTSNPN and CDR2 SVGIG (reference sequence). V was clipped by 3 bases and J by 4 bases; unmatched bases: 2. The CDR3 reads CAWRGQGNQPQHF. For the CDR3, the DNA is TGTGCCTGGAGAGGACAGGGTAATCAGCCCCAGCATTTT.

This clone was detected a few times. The chain uses TRBV19 and TRBJ2-1, with D possibly matching TRBD2 (5 bases). CDR1 and CDR2 from the germline V gene are LNHDA and SQIVND (reference sequence). The V end was cut by 8 bases, the J end by 3 bases, with 14 bases between. The CDR3 spans 14 residues. The CDR3: CASQGPDYYNEQFF. Here the CDR3 DNA reads TGTGCCAGTCAAGGTCCTGACTACTACAATGAGCAGTTCTTC.

V and J are TRBV19 and TRBJ2-2, with 7 bases matching TRBD2. V was clipped by 7 bases and J by 5 bases; unmatched bases: 7. The CDR3 totals 14 residues. Germline V gene lookup returns CDR1 LNHDA and CDR2 SQIVND (reference sequence). This CDR3 reads CASNMAGATGELFF. The DNA of the CDR3 is TGTGCCAGTAATATGGCGGGAGCTACCGGGGAGCTGTTTTTT.

The V gene is TRBV18, the J gene TRBJ1-1; D unclear. The CDR3 runs 13 residues. CDR1 is KGHSH and CDR2 is LQKENI in the germline V gene. With 7 bases removed from V and 1 base from J, the gap between germline ends came to 10 bases. The CDR3 is CASLITENTEAFF. CDR3 coding DNA: TGTGCCAGCTTGATTACAGAGAACACTGAAGCTTTCTTT.

The chain joins TRBV5-1 to TRBJ2-3; D perhaps matches TRBD2 (5 bases). The CDR3 length is 15 residues. V was clipped by 0 bases and J by 2 bases, with 10 bases between them. CDR1 and CDR2 from the germline V gene are SGHRS and YFSETQ. CDR3: CASSLASSPTDTQYF. The CDR3, as DNA: TGCGCCAGCAGCTTGGCGTCTAGCCCCACAGATACGCAGTATTTT.